This is a list of T cell receptor beta chains from one sample in a study of metastatic and nonmetastatic thyroid tumors. TCRdb reassembled clones from the PCR reads with MiXCR. The table records around 19,000 clones, 15% to 20% of them present only once. The sequenced sample was tumor tissue. These receptor sequences come from a female donor with papillary thyroid cancer or a benign thyroid nodule (not recorded which). Some clones in this sample may be carry-over from other donors' samples. Both conserved end residues are part of each CDR3. Fields, in order: J gene, D gene, V gene, clone size, CDR3 DNA, CDR3 protein. D genes are given only for firm matches. Clone size is not always given. Where it is, it says once, few, many or a class for expanded clones.

TRBJ1-5,TRBD1,TRBV3-1,many,TGTGCCAGCAGCCAGGGCGCCGGGACAGGTAATCAGCCCCAGCATTTT,CASSQGAGTGNQPQHF
TRBJ1-2,NA,TRBV29-1,many,TGCAGCGTTTCTCAAGGGGTATCTAACTATGGCTACACCTTC,CSVSQGVSNYGYTF
TRBJ1-1,NA,TRBV28,many,TGTGCCAGCAGTTTAGGGCAGGGAAAAGCTTTCTTT,CASSLGQGKAFF
TRBJ2-7,NA,TRBV6-1,medium-sized,TGTGCCAGCAGTACAGGGATCGGCTACGAGCAGTACTTC,CASSTGIGYEQYF
TRBJ1-2,TRBD1,TRBV6-2/TRBV6-3,NA,TGTGCCAGCAGTTACATGCCAGGGGGCGCTTCGGGCTACATCTTC,CASSYMPGGASGYIF
TRBJ2-4,NA,TRBV18,many,TGTGCCAGCTCACCACGGGGACAACAATTCGCCAAAAACATTCAGTACTTC,CASSPRGQQFAKNIQYF
TRBJ2-5,TRBD1,TRBV20-1,few,TGCAGTGCTCACCCGCCGGGACAGGCTGGAGAGACCCAGTACTTC,CSAHPPGQAGETQYF
TRBJ2-7,TRBD1,TRBV6-1,medium-sized,TGTGCCAGCAGTAGGGACAGGGGGCCTTCCTACGAGCAGTACTTC,CASSRDRGPSYEQYF
TRBJ2-3,TRBD2,TRBV10-2,many,TGCGCCAGCAGGACAATAGCGGGGAAACTCACAGATACGCAGTATTTT,CASRTIAGKLTDTQYF
TRBJ2-6,NA,TRBV28,many,TGTGCCAGCAGTTTAGACCAGTCTGGGGCCAACGTCCTGACTTTC,CASSLDQSGANVLTF
TRBJ2-1,NA,TRBV5-4,many,TGTGCCAGCAGCACGACAAACAGGGATCATGAGCAGTTCTTC,CASSTTNRDHEQFF
TRBJ2-5,NA,TRBV14,many,TGTGCCAGCAGCCAAGGGCAGCTCCAAGAGACCCAGTACTTC,CASSQGQLQETQYF
TRBJ1-4,NA,TRBV7-9,many,TGTGCCAGCAGCTTAGGACAGATGAATATTAATGAAAAACTGTTTTTT,CASSLGQMNINEKLFF
TRBJ2-7,NA,TRBV28,few,TGTGCCAGCAGAGAGGCTTACTACCAGCATTACTTC,CASREAYYQHYF
TRBJ2-5,TRBD1,TRBV6-1,many,TGTGCCAGCAGTTCCTTAGGACAGGGGGCACAAGAGACCCAGTACTTC,CASSSLGQGAQETQYF
TRBJ2-7,NA,TRBV28,many,TGTGCCAGCAGTTTAGGCGGAACCTCCTACGAGCAGTACTTC,CASSLGGTSYEQYF
TRBJ2-1,TRBD2,TRBV7-9,many,TGTGCCAGCAGCTCCAATAGCGGGGGGGCCATTGATGAGCAGTTCTTC,CASSSNSGGAIDEQFF
TRBJ2-7,TRBD2,TRBV7-9,many,TGTGCCAGCAGCCCCCGGGGGACTAGCGGGAGACACGAGCAGTACTTC,CASSPRGTSGRHEQYF
TRBJ1-5,NA,TRBV10-1,many,TGCGCCAGCAGTGGGGAAAACCCGGGCAATCAGCCCCAGCATTTT,CASSGENPGNQPQHF
TRBJ1-6,NA,TRBV6-1,medium-sized,TGTGCCAGCAGTGAATTAACAAGACCCCTCCACTTT,CASSELTRPLHF
TRBJ2-7,NA,TRBV28,medium-sized,TGTGCCAGCATGGGCCTGGGGGCCTACGAGCAGTACTTC,CASMGLGAYEQYF
TRBJ2-1,NA,TRBV5-1,many,TGCGCCAGCAGCCCCAACTATCGGGGAGTTGAGCAGTTCTTC,CASSPNYRGVEQFF
TRBJ2-6,NA,TRBV10-3,NA,TGTGCCATCAGTGAGTTCGACCAGTGCTTTGGGTCCAACGTCCTGACTTTC,CAISEFDQCFGSNVLTF
TRBJ2-3,TRBD1,TRBV10-3,many,TGTGCCATCATGGGGACAGGGGAGGTAGATACGCAGTATTTT,CAIMGTGEVDTQYF
TRBJ2-3,NA,TRBV12-3/TRBV12-4,many,TGTGCCAGCAGTTTAAAGCTCAAAGATACGCAGTATTTT,CASSLKLKDTQYF
TRBJ1-2,TRBD1,TRBV27,many,TGTGCCAGCAGTGAAGGGACAGACCTATATGGCTACACCTTC,CASSEGTDLYGYTF
TRBJ1-6,NA,TRBV6-5,many,TGTGCCAGCAGTTACTCGTCGTCCTATAATTCACCCCTCCACTTT,CASSYSSSYNSPLHF
TRBJ2-1,TRBD1,TRBV5-1,many,TGCGCCAGCAGCTTTGTGACAGGGGGCGTAAACAATGAGCAGTTCTTC,CASSFVTGGVNNEQFF
TRBJ2-7,TRBD1,TRBV6-1,medium-sized,TGTGCCCTCGGGACAGGTATCTCCTACGAGCAGTACTTC,CALGTGISYEQYF
TRBJ2-7,TRBD2,TRBV11-1,NA,TGTGCCAGCAGCCACCGGGGGACTAGCGGGAGACAAGAGCAGTACTTC,CASSHRGTSGRQEQYF
TRBJ1-1,NA,TRBV6-1,NA,TGTGCCAGCAGCCCGCACATTGGGGTGAACACTGAAGCTTTCTTT,CASSPHIGVNTEAFF
TRBJ2-7,TRBD2,TRBV15,medium-sized,TGTGCCACCAGCAGTACTAGCGGGAGAACCTACGAGCAGTACTTC,CATSSTSGRTYEQYF
TRBJ1-2,TRBD1,TRBV20-1,many,TGCAGTCCCGTCGGACAGGGTTATGGCTACACCTTC,CSPVGQGYGYTF
TRBJ2-1,TRBD2,TRBV20-1,NA,TGCAGTGCTCCTCTTACTAGCGGGATCTATAATGAGCAGTTCTTC,CSAPLTSGIYNEQFF
TRBJ2-1,TRBD2,TRBV5-1,many,TGCGCCAGCAGCCTGACTAGCGGGATTTACAATGAGCAGTTCTTC,CASSLTSGIYNEQFF
TRBJ2-1,TRBD2,TRBV3-1,NA,TGTGCCAGCATCCAAGGTCGGCAGGCGGGGGGCAATGAGCATTTCTTC,CASIQGRQAGGNEHFF
TRBJ2-7,NA,TRBV6-1,medium-sized,TGTGCCAGCAGTGTTGCGGAGGACTACGAGCAGTACTTC,CASSVAEDYEQYF
TRBJ1-2,NA,TRBV12-3/TRBV12-4,medium-sized,TGTGCCAGCAGTTTGCGGGAATCTGGCTACACCTTC,CASSLRESGYTF
TRBJ1-2,TRBD1,TRBV18,once,TGTGCCAGCTCACCGGGACAGGCGATAAACTATGGCTACACCTTC,CASSPGQAINYGYTF
TRBJ2-4,NA,TRBV7-9,many,TGTGCCAGCATTGGAGTCAACATTCAGTACTTC,CASIGVNIQYF
TRBJ2-1,NA,TRBV4-1,medium-sized,TGCGCCAGCAGCCAATTTACCGGGACTCCTAACGACAATGAGCAGTTCTTC,CASSQFTGTPNDNEQFF
TRBJ1-5,NA,TRBV18,many,TGTGCCAGCTCACCCCAGAGTAACGGGGTTCAGCCCCAGCATTTT,CASSPQSNGVQPQHF
TRBJ2-3,TRBD2,TRBV9,many,TGTGCCAGCAGCGATCTAGCGGGACCAGATACGCAGTATTTT,CASSDLAGPDTQYF
TRBJ2-2,TRBD2,TRBV7-6,once,TGTGCCAGCATCTTTAGCGGGGGGGCGAACACCGGGGAGCTGTTTTTT,CASIFSGGANTGELFF
TRBJ2-7,NA,TRBV20-1,NA,TGCAGTGCTAGAGAGGTCGTTAGCTCCTACGAGCAGTACTTC,CSAREVVSSYEQYF
TRBJ1-2,NA,TRBV28,many,TGTGCCAGCATTAGAGACAGAAACTATGGCTACACCTTC,CASIRDRNYGYTF